These T cell receptor beta chains were read from a single sample in a study of T cell changes during pregnancy in multiple sclerosis. Data came from immunoSEQ multiplex PCR; TCRdb stores just in-frame clones and leaves some out. The table records 95,000 to 100,000 clones, roughly nine tenths of them present only once. The sample consisted of peripheral blood, taken after pregnancy. The origin of the receptors is a female donor in good health, enrolled as a control in a pregnancy study. CDR3s include the opening cysteine and the closing phenylalanine or tryptophan. Fields, in order: D gene, clone size, J gene, V gene, CDR3 DNA, CDR3 protein. The D gene is left open where the match is weak. Not every row has a clone size; where given, it reads once, few, many or a size class.

>TRBD2|-|TRBJ2-3|TRBV19
TGTGCCAGTAGTACGGGAGGGCCCCCAGATACGCAGTATTTT
CASSTGGPPDTQYF
>-|-|TRBJ2-2|TRBV14
TGTGCCAGCAGCCAAGATATTTTCGGAGCATTCGCGAACACCGGGGAGCTGTTTTTT
CASSQDIFGAFANTGELFF
>TRBD1|-|TRBJ2-1|TRBV7-9
TGTGCCAGCAGCGACGGGACAGTCACCTACAATGAGCAGTTCTTC
CASSDGTVTYNEQFF
>-|-|TRBJ2-7|TRBV5-1
TGCGCCAGCAGCTTCGCGGGTGGAGGGCCCGAGCAGTACTTC
CASSFAGGGPEQYF
>-|-|TRBJ2-3|TRBV5-4
TGTGCCAGCAGCAAAAGTCAGTCCTCCACAGATACGCAGTATTTT
CASSKSQSSTDTQYF
>TRBD1|-|TRBJ1-2|TRBV5-3
TGTGCCAGATACCCAGGGGGTTATGGCTACACCTTC
CARYPGGYGYTF
>-|-|TRBJ1-2|TRBV7-2
TGTGCCAGCAGCCCTGGAGGTGGTTCTTCCTATGGCTACACCTTC
CASSPGGGSSYGYTF
>TRBD2|-|TRBJ2-1|TRBV5-1
TGCGCCAGCAGCTCCGGGGGGACCGGACCCTACAATGAGCAGTTCTTC
CASSSGGTGPYNEQFF
>TRBD1|-|TRBJ1-4|TRBV4-1
TGCGCCAGCAGCCATGACAGGGTTGGGGTTGAAAAACTGTTTTTT
CASSHDRVGVEKLFF
>TRBD2|-|TRBJ2-1|TRBV23-1
TGCGCCAGCAGTCAATCGATATCCCAGCCTAGCGGGCCCTACAATGAGCAGTTCTTC
CASSQSISQPSGPYNEQFF
>-|-|TRBJ1-4|TRBV10-1
TGCGCCAGCAGTGGACAGCCCGCAACTAATGAAAAACTGTTTTTT
CASSGQPATNEKLFF
>-|few|TRBJ2-2|TRBV5-1
TGCGCCAGCAGCTTGGTTATGGGGGGAACCGGGGAGCTGTTTTTT
CASSLVMGGTGELFF
>TRBD1|once|TRBJ2-7|TRBV5-6
TGTGCCAGCAGCAAGCCGGGACAGGGAAACTACGAGCAGTACTTC
CASSKPGQGNYEQYF
>TRBD1|-|TRBJ2-7|TRBV27
TGTGCCACCGCAGGGGGCCCTTACTCCTACGAGCAGTACTTC
CATAGGPYSYEQYF
>-|-|TRBJ1-1|TRBV19
TGTGCCAGTAGAGGTGGAGGGCACACTGAAGCTTTCTTT
CASRGGGHTEAFF
>-|-|TRBJ1-2|TRBV19
TGTGCCAGTAGTGATTCGGGGGGGGCGCCGCTTTGGGATGGCTACACCTTC
CASSDSGGAPLWDGYTF
>-|-|TRBJ2-2|TRBV2
TGTGCCAGCAGCCCAGACAGTATTCGAACCGGGGAGCTGTTTTTT
CASSPDSIRTGELFF
>TRBD2|-|TRBJ2-5|TRBV6-1
TGTGCCAGCAGTGGGCTAGCGGGGGGAGAGACCCAGTACTTC
CASSGLAGGETQYF
>-|-|TRBJ1-1|TRBV19
TGTGCCAGTAGTCCCGGCAGGGGCAACACTGAAGCTTTCTTT
CASSPGRGNTEAFF
>TRBD1|-|TRBJ1-3|TRBV6-5
TGTGCCACCGGAACAGGGGACGGAAACACCATATATTTT
CATGTGDGNTIYF
>-|few|TRBJ2-2|TRBV30
TGTGCCTGGAGGCCTGACTTTACTTATTACACCGGGGAGCTGTTTTTT
CAWRPDFTYYTGELFF
>TRBD1|-|TRBJ2-7|TRBV7-2
TGTGCCAGCAGCTTAGAGGGGGCAGGGTACGAGCAGTACTTC
CASSLEGAGYEQYF
>-|-|TRBJ1-1|TRBV15
TGTGCCACCAGCAGAGTGGCGAACACTGAAGCTTTCTTT
CATSRVANTEAFF
>-|-|TRBJ1-4|TRBV6-4
TGTGCCAGCAGTGCTTCGACAGAAATAAATGAAAAACTGTTTTTT
CASSASTEINEKLFF
>-|-|TRBJ2-5|TRBV19
TGTGCCAGTAGTATTGCAGGGGTCCAAGAGGCCCAGTACTTC
CASSIAGVQEAQYF
>-|-|TRBJ2-5|TRBV5-1
TGCGCCAGCAGCGTACAGGGTCAAGAGACCCAGTACTTC
CASSVQGQETQYF
>-|-|TRBJ1-2|TRBV2
TGTGCCAGCAGTAATGGGGGCGGCTATGGCTACACCTTC
CASSNGGGYGYTF
>-|-|TRBJ1-5|TRBV6-1
TGTGCCAGCAGTGAAGCGGTAGGTCCCGGCAGGGGTGGGAATCAGCCCCAGCATTTT
CASSEAVGPGRGGNQPQHF
>TRBD1|-|TRBJ2-1|TRBV5-4
TGTGCCAGCAGCTCGGACAGGTACAATGAGCAGTTCTTC
CASSSDRYNEQFF
>-|-|TRBJ2-3|TRBV19
TGTGCCAGTAGGCCGCAGACATCCGATACGCAGTATTTT
CASRPQTSDTQYF
>-|-|TRBJ1-6|TRBV7-8
TGTGCCAGCAGCTTCGGGAGGATCTCCTATAATTCACCCCTCCACTTT
CASSFGRISYNSPLHF
>TRBD2|-|TRBJ2-1|TRBV5-4
TGTGCCAGCAGCTTGCGGGAGGGCCTACGAAATGAGCAGTTCTTC
CASSLREGLRNEQFF
>TRBD2|-|TRBJ2-1|TRBV11-2
TGTGCCAGCAGCCCTGGGACTACAAATAGTGAGGATGAGCAGTTCTTC
CASSPGTTNSEDEQFF
>TRBD1|-|TRBJ1-2|TRBV6-5
TGTGCCAGCAGTTACGGACAGGGGGCCCGAAAGTTTGGCTACACCTTC
CASSYGQGARKFGYTF
>TRBD2|-|TRBJ2-1|TRBV5-8
TGTGCCAGAGACTCGGGACTAGCATACAATGAGCAGTTCTTC
CARDSGLAYNEQFF
>TRBD2|-|TRBJ2-1|TRBV25-1
TGTGCCAGCAGTGAGCTAGCGGGGTACAATGAGCAGTTCTTC
CASSELAGYNEQFF
>TRBD1|-|TRBJ2-7|TRBV27
TGTGCCAGCAGTCAGAGACAGGGCCACGAGCAGTACTTC
CASSQRQGHEQYF
>-|-|TRBJ2-1|TRBV29-1
TGCAGCGTTTTACTCCCCTCCGATGAGCAGTTCTTC
CSVLLPSDEQFF
>TRBD2|-|TRBJ2-5|TRBV27
TGTGCCAGCAGTTTAGGCGGGAGAGCTCTGGAACAGTACTTC
CASSLGGRALEQYF
>TRBD1|-|TRBJ1-2|TRBV9
TGTGCCAGCAGCGAAACAGGGGGCTGGGGCTACACCTTC
CASSETGGWGYTF
>TRBD2|-|TRBJ2-7|TRBV5-1
TGCGCCAGCAGCCCCCTAGCGGGAGGAAACGAGCAGTACTTC
CASSPLAGGNEQYF
>-|-|TRBJ2-1|TRBV6-4
TGTGCCAGCAGTGACTCAACGGGGGGCTCAAATGAGCAGTTCTTC
CASSDSTGGSNEQFF
>-|-|TRBJ2-1|TRBV5-6
TGTGCCAGCAGCTCACACCCTAGTACCACCGCCTACAATGAGCAGTTCTTC
CASSSHPSTTAYNEQFF
>-|-|TRBJ2-2|TRBV2
TGTGCCAGCAGCGAGCTCGTGGAGCTGTTTTTT
CASSELVELFF
>TRBD1|-|TRBJ2-7|TRBV27
TGTGCCAGCAGTTTATCCGCCAGGGGGCTCTCCTACGAGCAGTACTTC
CASSLSARGLSYEQYF
>TRBD2|-|TRBJ2-6|TRBV10-3
TGTGCCGCAACGGGACTAGCGGGAGGAGGGGCCAACGTCCTGACTTTC
CAATGLAGGGANVLTF
>-|-|TRBJ2-5|TRBV6-1
TGTGCCAGCAGGACAACAGGGAGTTATGAAGAGACCCAGTACTTC
CASRTTGSYEETQYF
>TRBD1|-|TRBJ2-6|TRBV4-2
TGTGCCAGCAGCCAAGCCCAGGGGGCTTTTTCCTCTGGCTCTGGGGCCAACGTCCTGACTTTC
CASSQAQGAFSSGSGANVLTF
>TRBD1|-|TRBJ1-1|TRBV7-9
TGTGCCAGCAGCTTAGCGCAGGGGGCTGACACTGAAGCTTTCTTT
CASSLAQGADTEAFF
>-|-|TRBJ1-6|TRBV6-1
TGTGCCAGCATTCTCGATAATTCACCCCTCCACTTT
CASILDNSPLHF
>-|-|TRBJ2-1|TRBV4-1
TGCGCCAGCAGCCATGCGACAGGCAATGAGCAGTTCTTC
CASSHATGNEQFF
>TRBD2|-|TRBJ2-1|TRBV5-1
TGCGCCAGCAGCTTGAAGTTAGCGGGAGGCAATGAGCAGTTCTTC
CASSLKLAGGNEQFF